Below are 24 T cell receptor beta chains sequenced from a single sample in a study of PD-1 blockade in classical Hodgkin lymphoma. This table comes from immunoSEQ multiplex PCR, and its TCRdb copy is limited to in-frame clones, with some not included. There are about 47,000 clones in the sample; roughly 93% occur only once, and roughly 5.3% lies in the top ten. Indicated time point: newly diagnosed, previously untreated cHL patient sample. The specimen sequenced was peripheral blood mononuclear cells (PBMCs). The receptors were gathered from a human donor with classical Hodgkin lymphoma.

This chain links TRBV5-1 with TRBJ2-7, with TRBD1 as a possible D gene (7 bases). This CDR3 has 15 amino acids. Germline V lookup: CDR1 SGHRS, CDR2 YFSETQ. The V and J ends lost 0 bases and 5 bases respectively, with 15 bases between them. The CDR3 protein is CASSLAPRGVDEQYF. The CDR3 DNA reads TGCGCCAGCAGCTTGGCCCCCAGGGGGGTCGACGAGCAGTACTTC.

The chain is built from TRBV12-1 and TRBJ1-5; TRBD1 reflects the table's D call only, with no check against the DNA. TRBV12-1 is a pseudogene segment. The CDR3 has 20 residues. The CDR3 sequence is CASSFAQMGQGGRWAQPQHF. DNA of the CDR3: TGTGCCAGCAGCTTTGCGCAAATGGGTCAGGGGGGAAGGTGGGCTCAGCCCCAGCATTTT.

The CDR3 spells CASSLGAALETQYF. For the CDR3, the DNA is TGTGCCAGCAGCTTAGGAGCGGCCTTAGAGACCCAGTACTTC. The V and J genes are TRBV7-9 and TRBJ2-5; a possible D gene is TRBD2 (5 bases). Looked up from germline, CDR1 is SEHNR and CDR2 is FQNEAQ (reference sequence). V was clipped by 1 base and J by 4 bases, with 10 bases between them. The CDR3 runs 14 residues.

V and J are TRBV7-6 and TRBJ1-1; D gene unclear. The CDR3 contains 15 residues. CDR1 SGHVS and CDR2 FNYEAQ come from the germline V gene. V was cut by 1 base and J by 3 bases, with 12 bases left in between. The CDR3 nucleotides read TGTGCCAGCAGCTTAGGCGGGGTAGGGCACACTGAAGCTTTCTTT. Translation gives CASSLGGVGHTEAFF.

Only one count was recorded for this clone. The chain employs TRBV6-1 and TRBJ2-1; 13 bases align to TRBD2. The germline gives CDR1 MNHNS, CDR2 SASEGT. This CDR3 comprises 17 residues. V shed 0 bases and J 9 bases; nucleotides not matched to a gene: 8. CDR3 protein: CASSEAVGLAGAGEQFF. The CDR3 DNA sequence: TGTGCCAGCAGTGAAGCTGTAGGACTAGCGGGAGCGGGTGAGCAGTTCTTC.

CDR3 sequence reads: CASSEARAASYNEQFF. The CDR3 nucleotides read TGTGCCAGCAGTGAAGCTCGCGCCGCCTCCTACAATGAGCAGTTCTTC. The chain combines TRBV6-1 with TRBJ2-1; no clear D. This CDR3 is built from 16 residues. CDR1 is MNHNS and CDR2 is SASEGT in the germline V gene. The V and J ends lost 0 bases and 0 bases respectively, with 9 bases between them.

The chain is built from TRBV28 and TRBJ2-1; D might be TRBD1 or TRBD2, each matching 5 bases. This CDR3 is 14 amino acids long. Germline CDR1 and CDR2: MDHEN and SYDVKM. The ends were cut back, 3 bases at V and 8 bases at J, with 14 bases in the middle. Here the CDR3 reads CASSFLTRGHEQFF. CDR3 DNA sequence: TGTGCCAGCAGTTTTCTAACCCGGGGCCATGAGCAGTTCTTC.

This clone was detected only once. DNA for the CDR3: TGTGCCAGCAGCTGGACATCCCGTGGGGAAGATACGCAGTATTTT. The encoded protein is CASSWTSRGEDTQYF. V usage is TRBV7-3 and J usage is TRBJ2-3; perhaps TRBD1 as D (5 bases). CDR1 is SGHTA, CDR2 FQGTGA, per germline. The CDR3 loop spans 15 amino acids. Trimming removed 4 bases from V and 5 bases from J, with 16 bases in between.

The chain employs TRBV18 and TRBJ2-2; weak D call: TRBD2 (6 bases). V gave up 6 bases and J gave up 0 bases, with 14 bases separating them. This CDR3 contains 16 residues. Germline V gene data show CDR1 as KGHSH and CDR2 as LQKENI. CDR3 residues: CASSPEAGPNTGELFF. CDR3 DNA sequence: TGTGCCAGCTCTCCAGAGGCGGGACCGAACACCGGGGAGCTGTTTTTT.

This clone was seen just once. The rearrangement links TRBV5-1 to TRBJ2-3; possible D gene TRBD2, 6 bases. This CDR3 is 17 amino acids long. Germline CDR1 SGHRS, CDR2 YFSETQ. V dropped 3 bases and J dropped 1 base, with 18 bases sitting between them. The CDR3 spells CASSSDPTASGTDTQYF. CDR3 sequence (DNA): TGCGCCAGCAGCTCCGACCCAACGGCTAGCGGCACAGATACGCAGTATTTT. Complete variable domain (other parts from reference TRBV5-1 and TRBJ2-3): KAGVTQTPRYLIKTRGQQVTLSCSPISGHRSVSWYQQTPGQGLQFLFEYFSETQRNKGNFPGRFSGRQFSNSRSEMNVSTLELGDSALYLCASSSDPTASGTDTQYFGPGTRLTVL.

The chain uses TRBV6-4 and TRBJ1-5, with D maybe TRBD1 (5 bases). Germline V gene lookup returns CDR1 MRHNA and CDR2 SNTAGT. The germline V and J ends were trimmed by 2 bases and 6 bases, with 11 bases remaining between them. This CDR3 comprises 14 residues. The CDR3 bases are TGTGCCAGCAGTGACGGGGGTTCGGGTCAGCCCCAGCATTTT. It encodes CASSDGGSGQPQHF.

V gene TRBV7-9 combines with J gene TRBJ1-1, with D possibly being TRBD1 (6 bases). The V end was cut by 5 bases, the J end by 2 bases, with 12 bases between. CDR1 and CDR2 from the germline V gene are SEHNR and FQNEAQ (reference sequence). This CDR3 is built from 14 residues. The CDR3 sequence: CASSLTGINTEAFF. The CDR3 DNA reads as TGTGCCAGCAGCCTAACAGGGATAAACACTGAAGCTTTCTTT.

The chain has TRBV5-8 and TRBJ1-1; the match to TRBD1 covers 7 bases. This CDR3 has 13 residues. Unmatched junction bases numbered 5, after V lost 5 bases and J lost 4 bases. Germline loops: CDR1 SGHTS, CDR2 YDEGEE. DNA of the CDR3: TGTGCCAGCAGTTTGACAGGGAGCACTGAAGCTTTCTTT. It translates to CASSLTGSTEAFF. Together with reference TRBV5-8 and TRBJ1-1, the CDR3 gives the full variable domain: EAGVTQSPTHLIKTRGQQATLRCSPISGHTSVYWYQQALGLGLQFLLWYDEGEERNRGNFPPRFSGRQFPNYSSELNVNALELEDSALYLCASSLTGSTEAFFGQGTRLTVV.

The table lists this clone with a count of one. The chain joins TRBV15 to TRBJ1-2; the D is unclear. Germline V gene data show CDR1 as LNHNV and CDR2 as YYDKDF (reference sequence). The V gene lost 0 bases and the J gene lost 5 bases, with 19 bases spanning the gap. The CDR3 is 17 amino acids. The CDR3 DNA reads TGTGCCACCAGCAGAGATGCGACCCAAAGGGCGCCTTATGGCTACACCTTC. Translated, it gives CATSRDATQRAPYGYTF.

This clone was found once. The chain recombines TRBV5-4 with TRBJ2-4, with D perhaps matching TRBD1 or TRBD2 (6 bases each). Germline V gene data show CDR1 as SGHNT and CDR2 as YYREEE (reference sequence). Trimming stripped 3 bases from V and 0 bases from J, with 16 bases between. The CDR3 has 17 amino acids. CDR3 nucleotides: TGTGCCAGCAGCTCAAGGGGGGCGGAGCTAGCCAAAAACATTCAGTACTTC. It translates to CASSSRGAELAKNIQYF. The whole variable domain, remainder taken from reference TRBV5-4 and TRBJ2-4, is ETGVTQSPTHLIKTRGQQVTLRCSSQSGHNTVSWYQQALGQGPQFIFQYYREEENGRGNFPPRFSGLQFPNYSSELNVNALELDDSALYLCASSSRGAELAKNIQYFGAGTRLSVL.

For the CDR3, the DNA is TGCAGCGTTGTTTGGTCAGGGGCATACAATGAGCAGTTCTTC. Translation: CSVVWSGAYNEQFF. The chain links TRBV29-1 to TRBJ2-1; a weak D match, TRBD1 (6 bases). This CDR3 is 14 amino acids long. The V and J ends lost 4 bases and 4 bases respectively, with 14 bases between them. Per the germline V gene, CDR1 is SQVTM and CDR2 is ANQGSEA.

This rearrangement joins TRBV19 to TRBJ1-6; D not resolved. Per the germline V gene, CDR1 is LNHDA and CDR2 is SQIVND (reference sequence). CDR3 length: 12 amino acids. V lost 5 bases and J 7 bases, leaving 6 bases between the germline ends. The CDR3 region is CASSRPNSPLHF. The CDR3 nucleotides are TGTGCCAGTAGTCGGCCCAATTCACCCCTCCACTTT.

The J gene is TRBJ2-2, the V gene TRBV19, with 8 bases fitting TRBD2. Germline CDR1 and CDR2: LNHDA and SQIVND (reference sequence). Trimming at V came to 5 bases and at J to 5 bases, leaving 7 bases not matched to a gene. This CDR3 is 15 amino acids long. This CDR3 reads CASSPQAGVTGELFF. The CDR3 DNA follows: TGTGCCAGTAGTCCTCAAGCGGGAGTTACCGGGGAGCTGTTTTTT.

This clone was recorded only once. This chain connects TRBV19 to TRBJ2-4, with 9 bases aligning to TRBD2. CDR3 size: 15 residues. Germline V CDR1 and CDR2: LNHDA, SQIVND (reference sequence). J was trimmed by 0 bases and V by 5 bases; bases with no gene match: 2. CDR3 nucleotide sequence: TGTGCCAGTAGTGCTAGCGGGATAGCCAAAAACATTCAGTACTTC. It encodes CASSASGIAKNIQYF.

The CDR3 DNA is TGTGCCAGCAGCTTGGAACTAGCGGAGGGCACAGATACGCAGTATTTT. Protein: CASSLELAEGTDTQYF. The gene calls are TRBV5-4 and TRBJ2-3; TRBD2 matches 8 bases. Germline trimming cut 0 bases from V and 1 base from J; bases unmatched to any gene: 4. Germline assignment: CDR1 SGHNT and CDR2 YYREEE (reference sequence). The CDR3 covers 16 residues.

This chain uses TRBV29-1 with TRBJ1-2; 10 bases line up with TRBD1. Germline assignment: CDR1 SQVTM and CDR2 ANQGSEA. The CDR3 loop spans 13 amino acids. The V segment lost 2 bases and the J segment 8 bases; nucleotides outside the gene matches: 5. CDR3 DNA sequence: TGCAGCGTTGAAAGGGACAGGGGACGGGGCTACACCTTC. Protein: CSVERDRGRGYTF.

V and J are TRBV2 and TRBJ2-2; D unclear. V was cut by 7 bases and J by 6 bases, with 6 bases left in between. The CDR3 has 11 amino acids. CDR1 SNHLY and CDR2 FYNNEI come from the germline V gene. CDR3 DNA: TGTGCCAGCACTAGTTCCGGGGAGCTGTTTTTT. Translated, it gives CASTSSGELFF.

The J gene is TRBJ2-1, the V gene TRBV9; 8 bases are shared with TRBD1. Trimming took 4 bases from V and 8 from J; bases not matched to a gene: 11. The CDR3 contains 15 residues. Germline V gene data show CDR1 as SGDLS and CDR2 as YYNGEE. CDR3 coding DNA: TGTGCCAGCAGCCCCCAAGGACAGGGCGGGCATGAGCAGTTCTTC. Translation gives CASSPQGQGGHEQFF.

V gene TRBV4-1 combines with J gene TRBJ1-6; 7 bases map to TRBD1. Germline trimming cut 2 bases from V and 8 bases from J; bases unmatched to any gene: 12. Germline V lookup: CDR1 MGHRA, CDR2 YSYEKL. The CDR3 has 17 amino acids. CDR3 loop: CASSQHTGVISDSPLHF. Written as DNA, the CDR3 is TGCGCCAGCAGCCAACATACAGGGGTGATATCTGATTCACCCCTCCACTTT.